These 25 T cell receptor beta chains came from one sample sequenced in a study of blood T cell repertoires in COVID-19. Clones were read by immunoSEQ multiplex PCR, and TCRdb kept only the in-frame ones, dropping some. Of almost 200,000 clones in the sample, about 85% were seen once. The sample consisted of peripheral blood. All receptors come from a middle-aged woman with COVID-19, enrolled during active disease.

This clone has a count of ten or more. The rearrangement uses TRBV2 and TRBJ1-4, with TRBD1 identical over 10 bases. The CDR3 is made up of 14 amino acids. The trim removed 5 bases at V and 7 bases at J, leaving 4 bases unmatched. Germline V gives CDR1 SNHLY, CDR2 FYNNEI. The DNA for the CDR3 is TGTGCCAGCAGTTACCGGGACAGGGGTGAAAAACTGTTTTTT. This translates into CASSYRDRGEKLFF.

The chain recombines TRBV7-9 with TRBJ2-5, with 8 bases that match TRBD1. Germline assignment: CDR1 SEHNR and CDR2 FQNEAQ (reference sequence). V lost 8 bases, J lost 4 bases, and 15 bases stayed unmatched. This CDR3 spans 16 amino acids. In DNA, the CDR3 is TGTGCCAGCGCCCTTCGGGGCACAGGGGGTCGAGAGACCCAGTACTTC. It encodes CASALRGTGGRETQYF.

The J gene is TRBJ1-1, the V gene TRBV5-8; D might be TRBD1 (6 bases). Germline V gene data show CDR1 as SGHTS and CDR2 as YDEGEE. The ends were cut back, 7 bases at V and 1 base at J, with 14 bases in the middle. This CDR3 contains 14 residues. CDR3 sequence: CASSTGWRNTEAFF. The CDR3 coding sequence is TGTGCCAGCTCAACAGGGTGGAGGAACACTGAAGCTTTCTTT.

The rearrangement joins TRBV5-4 to TRBJ2-5; perhaps TRBD2 as D (5 bases). CDR3 length equals 13 residues. Germline loops: CDR1 SGHNT, CDR2 YYREEE (reference sequence). V lost 3 bases, J lost 2 bases, and 8 bases lay in between. CDR3 loop: CASSSRGQETQYF. CDR3 nucleotide sequence: TGTGCCAGCAGCTCCCGGGGTCAAGAGACCCAGTACTTC.

This clone was seen once. The J gene is TRBJ1-2, the V gene TRBV6-1, with a tentative D call TRBD1 (5 bases). The CDR3 consists of 16 residues. CDR1 is MNHNS, CDR2 SASEGT, per germline. V lost 4 bases, J lost 8 bases, and 23 bases lay in between. The CDR3 sequence is CASSGNRMAVTWGYTF. CDR3 nucleotide sequence: TGTGCCAGCAGTGGGAACAGGATGGCGGTAACGTGGGGCTACACCTTC.

The chain recombines TRBV4-3 with TRBJ1-1, with 7 bases aligning to TRBD1. Unmatched junction bases numbered 7, after V lost 3 bases and J lost 0 bases. This CDR3 region has 16 residues. CDR1 is LGHNA, CDR2 YSLEER, per germline. The CDR3 sequence: CASSQQTGALNTEAFF. The CDR3 DNA reads as TGCGCCAGCAGCCAGCAAACAGGGGCCCTGAACACTGAAGCTTTCTTT.

The count of this clone is one. This sequence joins TRBV2 and TRBJ2-2; D is possibly TRBD2 (6 bases). The germline V gene encodes CDR1 SNHLY and CDR2 FYNNEI. The V gene lost 10 bases and the J gene lost 2 bases, with 14 bases spanning the gap. The CDR3 has 14 amino acids. The CDR3 sequence: CANGGPSNTGELFF. The CDR3 DNA is TGTGCCAACGGGGGTCCCAGTAACACCGGGGAGCTGTTTTTT.

V is TRBV6-6 and J is TRBJ1-1; TRBD1 aligns across 10 bases. The CDR3 sequence is 17 residues long. Trimming took 5 bases from V and 1 from J; bases not matched to a gene: 10. Germline lookup yields CDR1 MNHNY and CDR2 SVGAGI (reference sequence). The CDR3 DNA is TGTGCCAGCAGTCGTAGGACAGGGGGTCGGGAGAACACTGAAGCTTTCTTT. This sequence encodes CASSRRTGGRENTEAFF.

The rearrangement uses TRBV11-2 and TRBJ1-2; 10 bases line up with TRBD1. Germline values: CDR1 SGHAT, CDR2 FQNNGV. Trimming took 3 bases from V and 3 from J; bases not matched to a gene: 7. The CDR3 spans 16 residues. The CDR3 DNA reads TGTGCCAGCAGCTTTACCGGGACAGGGGCCCACTATGGCTACACCTTC. It is translated as CASSFTGTGAHYGYTF.

The rearrangement joins TRBV15 to TRBJ2-4; the match to TRBD2 covers 9 bases. Germline CDR1 LNHNV, CDR2 YYDKDF (reference sequence). The CDR3 extends over 17 amino acids. The junction had 16 bases not matched to a gene; V was cut back by 8 bases and J by 5 bases. CDR3 nucleotide sequence: TGTGCCACCCGACAACGGCGGGGGGGCCGTAATGAAAACATTCAGTACTTC. Its protein product is CATRQRRGGRNENIQYF.

The V gene is TRBV27, the J gene TRBJ2-1; maybe TRBD2 (6 bases). Germline lookup yields CDR1 MNHEY and CDR2 SMNVEV (reference sequence). This CDR3 contains 15 residues. Trimming removed 4 bases from V and 3 bases from J, with 13 bases in between. The CDR3 nucleotides read TGTGCCAGCAGTTCCCGACTAGTACACTACAATGAGCAGTTCTTC. Its protein is CASSSRLVHYNEQFF.

The table lists this clone with a few counts. The chain combines TRBV5-1 with TRBJ2-5; 12 bases map to TRBD1. CDR3 length: 17 amino acids. Germline lookup yields CDR1 SGHRS and CDR2 YFSETQ. Trimming at V came to 4 bases and at J to 5 bases, leaving 12 bases not matched to a gene. The CDR3 coding sequence is TGCGCCAGCAGCACCGGGACAGGGGGCGAGATATTGGAGACCCAGTACTTC. Encoded protein: CASSTGTGGEILETQYF. The variable domain in full, with the rest retrieved from reference TRBV5-1 and TRBJ2-5, is KAGVTQTPRYLIKTRGQQVTLSCSPISGHRSVSWYQQTPGQGLQFLFEYFSETQRNKGNFPGRFSGRQFSNSRSEMNVSTLELGDSALYLCASSTGTGGEILETQYFGPGTRLLVL.

This chain links TRBV5-1 with TRBJ2-2; no definite D call. The V gene lost 7 bases and the J gene lost 4 bases, with 8 bases spanning the gap. The germline V gene encodes CDR1 SGHRS and CDR2 YFSETQ. The CDR3 covers 12 residues. The CDR3 region has the DNA TGCGCCAGCTATCCGGGCACCGGGGAGCTGTTTTTT. Its protein product is CASYPGTGELFF.

J is TRBJ1-1 and V is TRBV10-1, with TRBD1 matching 8 bases. Germline trimming cut 7 bases from V and 6 bases from J; bases unmatched to any gene: 7. Germline V gene data show CDR1 as WNHNN and CDR2 as SYGVQD (reference sequence). The CDR3 runs 13 residues. In DNA form, the CDR3 reads TGCGCCAGCACCGTAGACAGGGGCGCTGAAGCTTTCTTT. This sequence encodes CASTVDRGAEAFF.

The chain links TRBV6-5 to TRBJ1-1; perhaps TRBD1 as D (6 bases). This CDR3 region has 16 residues. Germline loops: CDR1 MNHEY, CDR2 SVGAGI. Trimming removed 2 bases at V and 2 bases at J, with 15 bases between. The DNA for the CDR3 is TGTGCCAGCAGTTACGGGACACCTTATGCTAACACTGAAGCTTTCTTT. This codes for CASSYGTPYANTEAFF.

The gene calls are TRBV25-1 and TRBJ1-1, with D possibly matching TRBD1 (5 bases). Trimming took 2 bases from V and 3 from J, leaving 13 bases between them. The CDR3 sequence is 15 residues long. Germline V lookup: CDR1 MGHDK, CDR2 SYGVNS. The CDR3 nucleotides read TGTGCCAGCAGTGAAGTCGGACAAAGGTACACTGAAGCTTTCTTT. This codes for CASSEVGQRYTEAFF.

The chain has TRBV12-3 or TRBV12-4 and TRBJ1-4; unclear D gene. Trimming shortened V by 3 bases and J by 7 bases, and 6 bases separated the two germline ends. The CDR3 is made up of 12 amino acids. The CDR3 DNA follows: TGTGCCAGCAGTTTTTTCTTTGAAAAACTGTTTTTT. This codes for CASSFFFEKLFF.

J is TRBJ1-1 and V is TRBV4-2; 9 positions agree with TRBD1. In germline, CDR1 is LGHNA, CDR2 YNFKEQ. V was clipped by 7 bases and J by 4 bases; unmatched bases: 10. The CDR3 sequence is 15 residues long. The CDR3 DNA is TGTGCCAGCAACCCGTTGGGGACAGGGTTCACTGAAGCTTTCTTT. Translated: CASNPLGTGFTEAFF.

This chain links TRBV10-3 with TRBJ2-2; 14 bases match TRBD2. Germline values: CDR1 ENHRY, CDR2 SYGVKD. This CDR3 comprises 15 residues. V lost 6 bases, J lost 7 bases, and 4 bases stayed unmatched. The CDR3 sequence is CAIRMGLAGVGELFF. The CDR3 DNA reads TGTGCCATCAGAATGGGACTAGCGGGAGTCGGGGAGCTGTTTTTT.

This clone was found a few times. V usage is TRBV2 and J usage is TRBJ2-1; weak D call: TRBD1 (5 bases). V dropped 6 bases and J dropped 12 bases, with 15 bases sitting between them. The CDR3 is made up of 12 amino acids. Germline V CDR1 and CDR2: SNHLY, FYNNEI. In nucleotides, the CDR3 is TGTGCCAGCAGCGTCGGCGCCCAGGGGCAGTTCTTC. Protein sequence: CASSVGAQGQFF.

Comments on this clone: Different DNA sequences within this sample yield the same CDR3. The V gene is TRBV18, the J gene TRBJ1-1, with TRBD1 matching over 8 bases. Unmatched junction bases numbered 4, after V lost 3 bases and J lost 4 bases. Per germline, CDR1 KGHSH and CDR2 LQKENI. CDR3 length: 14 amino acids. The CDR3 DNA sequence: TGTGCCAGCTCACCCCAAGACAGGGGCACTGAAGCTTTCTTT. Translation gives CASSPQDRGTEAFF. Combining the CDR3 with reference TRBV18 and TRBJ1-1 gives the whole variable domain NAGVMQNPRHLVRRRGQEARLRCSPMKGHSHVYWYRQLPEEGLKFMVYLQKENIIDESGMPKERFSAEFPKEGPSILRIQQVVRGDSAAYFCASSPQDRGTEAFFGQGTRLTVV.

This chain connects TRBV7-9 to TRBJ2-3; D possibly corresponds to TRBD1 (6 bases). The V and J ends lost 6 bases and 3 bases respectively, with 13 bases between them. The CDR3 is 14 residues long. Germline V gives CDR1 SEHNR, CDR2 FQNEAQ (reference sequence). The DNA for the CDR3 is TGTGCCAGCAGGCTACAGGGTTTTACAGATACGCAGTATTTT. Its protein is CASRLQGFTDTQYF.

This clone was detected only a few times. The chain links TRBV29-1 to TRBJ1-2; the match to TRBD1 covers 7 bases. The CDR3 loop spans 12 amino acids. V gave up 5 bases and J gave up 8 bases; unmatched junction bases: 8. Germline CDR1 reads SQVTM; CDR2 reads ANQGSEA. The chain's CDR3 is CSVTGDFEGYTF. The CDR3 DNA sequence: TGCAGCGTTACAGGGGATTTCGAGGGCTACACCTTC.

The chain employs TRBV5-1 and TRBJ2-1; TRBD2 matches 14 bases. From germline, CDR1 is SGHRS and CDR2 YFSETQ. J lost 7 bases, V lost 3 bases, and 6 bases had no gene match. CDR3 length: 16 residues. The CDR3 coding sequence is TGCGCCAGCAGCTCCCGACTAGCGGGAGGGTGGAATGAGCAGTTCTTC. This encodes CASSSRLAGGWNEQFF.

V gene TRBV11-2 combines with J gene TRBJ1-6, with a weak D call TRBD1 (5 bases). The germline V gene encodes CDR1 SGHAT and CDR2 FQNNGV. Trimming removed 2 bases from V and 5 bases from J, with 13 bases in between. This CDR3 region has 16 residues. Written as DNA, the CDR3 is TGTGCCAGCAGCTTATTGGTAGCAGGGCATAATTCACCCCTCCACTTT. This sequence encodes CASSLLVAGHNSPLHF.